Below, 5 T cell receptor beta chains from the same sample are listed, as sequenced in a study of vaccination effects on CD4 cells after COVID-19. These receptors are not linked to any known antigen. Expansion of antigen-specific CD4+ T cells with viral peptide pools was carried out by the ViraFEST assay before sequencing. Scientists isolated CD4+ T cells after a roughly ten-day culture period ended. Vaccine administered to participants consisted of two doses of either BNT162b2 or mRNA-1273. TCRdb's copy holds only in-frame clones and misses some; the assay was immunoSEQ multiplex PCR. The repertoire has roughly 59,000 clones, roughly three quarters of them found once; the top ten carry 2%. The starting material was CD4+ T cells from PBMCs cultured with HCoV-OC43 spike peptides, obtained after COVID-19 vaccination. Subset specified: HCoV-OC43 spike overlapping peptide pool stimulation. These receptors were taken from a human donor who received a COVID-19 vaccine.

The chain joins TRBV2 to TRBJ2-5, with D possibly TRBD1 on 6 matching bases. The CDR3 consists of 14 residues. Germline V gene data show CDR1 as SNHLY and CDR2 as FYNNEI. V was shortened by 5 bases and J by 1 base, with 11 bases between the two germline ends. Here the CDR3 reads CASSSTGIQETQYF. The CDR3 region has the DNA TGTGCCAGCAGTTCTACAGGGATCCAAGAGACCCAGTACTTC.

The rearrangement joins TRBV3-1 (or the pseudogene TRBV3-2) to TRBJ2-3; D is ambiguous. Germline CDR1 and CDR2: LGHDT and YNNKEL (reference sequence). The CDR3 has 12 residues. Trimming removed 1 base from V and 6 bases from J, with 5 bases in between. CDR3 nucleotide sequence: TGTGCCAGCAGCCAAGCGGCGGATACGCAGTATTTT. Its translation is CASSQAADTQYF.

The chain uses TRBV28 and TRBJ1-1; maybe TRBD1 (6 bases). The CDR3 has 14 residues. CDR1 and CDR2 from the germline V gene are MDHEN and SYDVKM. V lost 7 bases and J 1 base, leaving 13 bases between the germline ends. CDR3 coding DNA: TGTGCCAGCACTACGGGACAAGGGAACACTGAAGCTTTCTTT. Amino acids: CASTTGQGNTEAFF.

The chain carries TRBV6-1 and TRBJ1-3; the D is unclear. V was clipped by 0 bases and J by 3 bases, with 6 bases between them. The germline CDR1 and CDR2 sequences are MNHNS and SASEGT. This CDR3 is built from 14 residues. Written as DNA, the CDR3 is TGTGCCAGCAGTGAAGCGTCAGTTGGAAACACCATATATTTT. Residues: CASSEASVGNTIYF.

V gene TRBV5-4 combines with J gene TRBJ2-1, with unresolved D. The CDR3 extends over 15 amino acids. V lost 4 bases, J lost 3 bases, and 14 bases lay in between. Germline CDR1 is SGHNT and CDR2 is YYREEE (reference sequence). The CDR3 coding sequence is TGTGCCAGCAGCCGTGACCTCTCAGACTACAATGAGCAGTTCTTC. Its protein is CASSRDLSDYNEQFF.